This TCR beta chain was found in a study of T cells after yellow fever vaccination. MiXCR, run by TCRdb on the 5' RACE reads, gives a single entry per CDR3 protein. The sample holds 450,000 to 550,000 distinct CDR3 sequences, 20% to 25% seen once. This clonotype was recorded a few times. The specimen comprised PBMCs, sampled less than 25 days after the first yellow fever vaccination. The origin of this receptor is a man aged 18 to 35 who received the YFV17D yellow fever vaccine.

Here the CDR3 DNA reads TGCAGCGTTGATCTGGGGTTGGCCACTGAAGCTTTCTTT. Its translation is CSVDLGLATEAFF. V usage is TRBV29-1 and J usage is TRBJ1-1; D unclear. There are 13 residues in the CDR3. With 3 bases removed from V and 4 bases from J, the gap between germline ends came to 12 bases. CDR1 is SQVTM, CDR2 ANQGSEA, per germline.